The clone carrying this T cell receptor (beta chain) was counted ten times or more. Its antigen is unknown. This specimen comes from a study of beta chain features in type 1 diabetes. General study findings and limits: Among all four CD4+ subsets, Type 1 diabetes patients had TCRB CDR3s that were moderately but significantly shorter.

Every bit of the isolated RNA underwent reverse transcription, so sequencing read expressed TCRB transcripts. The method was immunoSEQ multiplex PCR; TCRdb's version includes in-frame clones alone and lacks a portion of them. This table has some 300,000 clones, around 7.8% appearing once. A single heparinised blood sample, averaging about 100 mL, was obtained per donor. Post-sort purity exceeded 98% for all sorted populations. The specimen sequenced was central memory CD4+ T cells from blood. The clonotype originates from a woman aged 18-29 years in good health.

As DNA, the CDR3 is TGTGCCAGCAGCTTGCCCCCAAGGGGTACGCAGTATTTT. Protein product: CASSLPPRGTQYF. This rearrangement joins TRBV7-3 to TRBJ2-3; D is possibly TRBD1 (5 bases). This CDR3 is 13 amino acids long. Trimming removed 3 bases from V and 8 bases from J, with 12 bases in between. In germline, CDR1 is SGHTA, CDR2 FQGTGA. The entire variable domain, with the rest obtained from reference TRBV7-3 and TRBJ2-3, is as follows: GAGVSQTPSNKVTEKGKYVELRCDPISGHTALYWYRQSLGQGPEFLIYFQGTGAADDSGLPNDRFFAVRPEGSVSTLKIQRTERGDSAVYLCASSLPPRGTQYFGPGTRLTVL.